These 29 T cell receptor beta chains were all obtained from the same sample, sequenced in a study of Graves' ophthalmopathy and Graves' hyperthyroidism. Researchers took RNA transcripts and amplified TCR beta CDR3 regions from them. First-round RT-PCR relied on HTBI primers, and a second-round multiplex PCR came next. TCRdb itself ran the multiplex PCR reads through MiXCR, one entry per CDR3 protein. Of 200,000 to 250,000 distinct CDR3 sequences in the sample, roughly 21% were seen once. Sample: peripheral blood. These receptors all come from a woman aged 45-65 years with Graves' ophthalmopathy.

At least ten counts were recorded for this clonotype. An end of the junction does not agree with germline; a read error may underlie this. This sequence joins TRBV7-8 and TRBJ2-7, with 9 bases fitting TRBD2. Germline CDR1 reads SGHVS; CDR2 reads FQNEAQ. CDR3 length equals 13 residues. The DNA of the CDR3 is TGTGCCAGCAGTTTAGCGGGAGTCTCCGAGCAGTACTTC. The encoded protein is CASSLAGVSEQYF.

DNA for the CDR3: TGTGCCAGCAGTCCACCACCCGGGACAGGGGTTGAAGCTTTCTTT. Translating gives CASSPPPGTGVEAFF. The chain links TRBV5-5 to TRBJ1-1; TRBD1 matches at 10 bases. J gave up 7 bases and V 5 bases, and 11 bases lay outside the gene matches. The CDR3 extends over 15 amino acids. Germline CDR1 is SGHKS and CDR2 is YYEKEE (reference sequence).

This clonotype has ten or more counts. The V call is TRBV20-1, the J call TRBJ2-7; D gene ambiguous. CDR3 length: 12 residues. V lost 6 bases to trimming and J lost 1 base, with 10 bases between them. The germline V gene encodes CDR1 DFQATT and CDR2 SNEGSKA (reference sequence). The CDR3 coding sequence is TGCAGTGCCGCCGAAGGGTCCTACGAGCAGTACTTC. Translation gives CSAAEGSYEQYF.

This clonotype was found many times. The gene calls are TRBV6-2 or TRBV6-3 and TRBJ2-7, with TRBD2 matching over 9 bases. The CDR3 totals 19 residues. V dropped 3 bases and J dropped 0; count of bases not matched to a gene: 15. CDR1 and CDR2 (germline): MNHEY, SVGEGT. CDR3 amino acids: CASSYLGVAGGPSSYEQYF. CDR3 DNA: TGTGCCAGCAGTTATCTGGGAGTTGCGGGAGGGCCCAGCTCCTACGAGCAGTACTTC.

This clonotype was picked up many times. The chain recombines TRBV30 with TRBJ1-1; 7 bases line up with TRBD1. The CDR3 sequence is 13 residues long. Per germline, CDR1 GTSNPN and CDR2 SVGIG (reference sequence). After removal of 5 bases from V and 4 bases from J, the junction contained 7 bases not matched to a gene. The chain's CDR3 is CAWARQGGTEAFF. The CDR3 bases are TGTGCCTGGGCCCGACAGGGCGGCACTGAAGCTTTCTTT.

J is TRBJ2-2 and V is TRBV5-1, with D possibly TRBD1 on 6 matching bases. The germline CDR1 and CDR2 sequences are SGHRS and YFSETQ. Deletions cut 5 bases from V and 1 base from J, with 9 bases between. The CDR3 spans 14 residues. CDR3 DNA sequence: TGCGCCAGCAGTGAAGGGGGGAACACCGGGGAGCTGTTTTTT. It encodes CASSEGGNTGELFF.

The V gene is TRBV3-1, the J gene TRBJ1-3; D gene ambiguous. V lost 5 bases and J 2 bases, leaving 10 bases between the germline ends. The CDR3 runs to 14 residues. Germline CDR1 LGHDT, CDR2 YNNKEL (reference sequence). The CDR3 nucleotides read TGTGCCAGCAGCAAAAAGGGTGCTGGAAACACCATATATTTT. Residues: CASSKKGAGNTIYF.

This clonotype was detected many times. CDR3: CASSSSRRKETQYF. CDR3 nucleotide sequence: TGTGCCAGCAGCTCTAGCAGACGAAAAGAGACCCAGTACTTC. This rearrangement joins TRBV11-2 to TRBJ2-5; D is perhaps TRBD2 (5 bases). The CDR3 totals 14 residues. The germline gives CDR1 SGHAT, CDR2 FQNNGV. The V end lost 4 bases, the J end lost 3 bases, and 12 bases lay between the germline ends. Together with reference TRBV11-2 and TRBJ2-5, the CDR3 gives the full variable domain: EAGVAQSPRYKIIEKRQSVAFWCNPISGHATLYWYQQILGQGPKLLIQFQNNGVVDDSQLPKDRFSAERLKGVDSTLKIQPAKLEDSAVYLCASSSSRRKETQYFGPGTRLLVL.

With respect to this clonotype: A single base separates this from a much larger clone, so it may be a read error. Here the CDR3 omits its conserved ending phenylalanine or tryptophan, so a read error is the likely source. CDR3 amino acids: CSVAVGPSNTGELFL. For the CDR3, the DNA is TGCAGCGTTGCGGTGGGACCCTCGAACACCGGGGAGCTGTTTCTT. V usage is TRBV29-1 and J usage is TRBJ2-2; D assignment may be TRBD1 or TRBD2 (5 bases each). The CDR3 has 15 residues. CDR1 is SQVTM and CDR2 is ANQGSEA in the germline V gene. With 4 bases removed from V and 0 bases from J, the gap between germline ends came to 12 bases.

This clonotype has only one observation. The V and J genes are TRBV20-1 and TRBJ2-3; TRBD2 matches at 9 bases. With 3 bases clipped from V and 2 bases from J, the junction kept 6 bases outside the gene matches. Germline V gene sequence: CDR1 DFQATT, CDR2 SNEGSKA (reference sequence). CDR3 length equals 15 residues. CDR3 nucleotide sequence: TGCAGTGCTAGTTATCCTAGCGGGAACACAGATACGCAGTATTTT. It is translated as CSASYPSGNTDTQYF.

This clonotype was found many times. V usage is TRBV29-1 and J usage is TRBJ2-7; D possibly corresponds to TRBD2 (5 bases). The CDR3 spans 12 residues. Per the germline V gene, CDR1 is SQVTM and CDR2 is ANQGSEA. Trimming left V 4 bases short and J 2 bases short, with 9 bases between. For the CDR3, the DNA is TGCAGCGTTGTTGACGGGACCTACGAGCAGTACTTC. Protein sequence: CSVVDGTYEQYF.

The chain recombines TRBV19 with TRBJ2-5; D not certain. Between the trimmed V and J ends, which lost 3 bases and 1 base, there was a span of 9 bases. Germline V gene sequence: CDR1 LNHDA, CDR2 SQIVND (reference sequence). The CDR3 covers 14 residues. CDR3 protein: CASSIVFLQETQYF. CDR3 nucleotides: TGTGCCAGTAGTATTGTCTTCCTCCAAGAGACCCAGTACTTC.

The V call is TRBV6-2 or TRBV6-3, the J call TRBJ1-2; D might be TRBD1 (5 bases). V was clipped by 5 bases and J by 2 bases, with 9 bases between them. Germline V gene sequence: CDR1 MNHEY, CDR2 SVGEGT. The CDR3 has 13 residues. The CDR3 reads CASSRQFNYGYTF. The CDR3 nucleotides read TGTGCCAGCAGTCGACAGTTCAACTATGGCTACACCTTC.

This clonotype was detected many times. The chain joins TRBV19 to TRBJ1-2, with D perhaps matching TRBD1 (6 bases). This CDR3 region has 13 residues. Trimming left V 4 bases short and J 8 bases short, with 14 bases between. CDR1 is LNHDA, CDR2 SQIVND, per germline (reference sequence). CDR3 protein: CASSNQGMRGYTF. CDR3 nucleotide sequence: TGTGCCAGTAGTAACCAGGGGATGCGGGGCTACACCTTC.

This clonotype has a count of ten or more. This chain links TRBV9 with TRBJ1-5, with no clear D. CDR3 size: 13 residues. Germline CDR1 and CDR2: SGDLS and YYNGEE. V lost 4 bases, J lost 6 bases, and 11 bases lay in between. The CDR3 reads CASSPGQAQPQHF. In DNA form, the CDR3 reads TGTGCCAGCAGCCCCGGGCAGGCTCAGCCCCAGCATTTT.

This clonotype has a count of ten or more. The V and J genes are TRBV12-3 or TRBV12-4 and TRBJ1-3; 7 positions match TRBD1. The CDR3 runs to 16 residues. The ends lost 4 bases at V and 4 bases at J; junction bases unmatched: 10. In nucleotides, the CDR3 is TGTGCCAGCAGTTCTCGACAGGGAGCATCCGGAAACACCATATATTTT. Translation: CASSSRQGASGNTIYF.

As for this clonotype: A much bigger clone sits one base away, suggesting this may be a read error. V is TRBV20-1 and J is TRBJ1-6, with D unclear. Germline CDR1 and CDR2: DFQATT and SNEGSKA (reference sequence). The CDR3 has 11 residues. V was pared by 7 bases and J by 16 bases, with 17 bases between. The CDR3 DNA follows: TGCAGTGGTAGGGCCCGACGGGAGCTCCACTTT. Translation: CSGRARRELHF.

This clonotype was seen at least ten times. A much larger clone sits a single nucleotide away, making a read error possible. V usage is TRBV2 and J usage is TRBJ1-2; TRBD1 matches 7 bases. With V trimmed by 6 bases and J by 5 bases, 6 bases remained unmatched. The germline V gene encodes CDR1 SNHLY and CDR2 FYNNEI. CDR3 size: 13 residues. The DNA for the CDR3 is TGTGCCAGCAGCCAGGGACAGAATTATGGCTACACCTTC. Amino acids: CASSQGQNYGYTF.

Ten or more counts support this clonotype. The chain couples TRBV20-1 to TRBJ2-4; D possibly corresponds to TRBD2 (6 bases). Germline V gene sequence: CDR1 DFQATT, CDR2 SNEGSKA (reference sequence). Deletions cut 4 bases from V and 8 bases from J, with 24 bases between. The CDR3 has 16 amino acids. The CDR3 here is CSATRGIKVNGDIQYF. The CDR3 DNA follows: TGCAGTGCTACACGGGGGATAAAGGTGAATGGGGACATTCAGTACTTC.

In its sample, this clonotype was seen many times. J is TRBJ1-1 and V is TRBV5-1; possibly TRBD1 for D (5 bases). CDR3 size: 14 residues. Per the germline V gene, CDR1 is SGHRS and CDR2 is YFSETQ. V lost 3 bases and J lost 1, with 10 bases in between. Written as DNA, the CDR3 is TGCGCCAGCAGCTGGGACGGCCAGAACACTGAAGCTTTCTTT. This encodes CASSWDGQNTEAFF.

This clonotype has ten or more counts. This chain joins TRBV29-1 and TRBJ1-1; D is ambiguous. V lost 2 bases and J 4 bases, leaving 11 bases between the germline ends. The CDR3 has 13 amino acids. Germline V gives CDR1 SQVTM, CDR2 ANQGSEA. This CDR3 is CSVEKGLVTEAFF. CDR3 DNA sequence: TGCAGCGTTGAAAAGGGTTTGGTCACTGAAGCTTTCTTT. The whole variable domain, remainder taken from reference TRBV29-1 and TRBJ1-1, is SAVISQKPSRDICQRGTSLTIQCQVDSQVTMMFWYRQQPGQSLTLIATANQGSEATYESGFVIDKFPISRPNLTFSTLTVSNMSPEDSSIYLCSVEKGLVTEAFFGQGTRLTVV.

This clonotype was seen at least ten times. The chain is built from TRBV2 and TRBJ1-2; D is unresolved. This CDR3 region has 13 residues. CDR1 SNHLY and CDR2 FYNNEI come from the germline V gene. Trimming cost V 4 bases and J 4 bases, with 10 bases left between them. CDR3 loop: CASSVDLSYGYTF. The CDR3 DNA is TGTGCCAGCAGTGTGGATCTCAGCTATGGCTACACCTTC.

This clonotype was counted at least ten times. The chain employs TRBV7-9 and TRBJ1-2; D is uncertain. Looked up from germline, CDR1 is SEHNR and CDR2 is FQNEAQ (reference sequence). The CDR3 has 14 residues. V gave up 1 base and J gave up 4 bases, with 10 bases separating them. The CDR3 sequence is CASSLEWISYGYTF. The CDR3 coding sequence is TGTGCCAGCAGCTTAGAATGGATTTCCTATGGCTACACCTTC.

This clonotype was observed at least ten times. The V and J genes are TRBV4-1 and TRBJ2-2; 7 nucleotides line up with TRBD1. Germline V lookup: CDR1 MGHRA, CDR2 YSYEKL. V lost 5 bases, J lost 8 bases, and 11 bases stayed unmatched. There are 15 residues in the CDR3. DNA for the CDR3: TGCGCCAGCAGCTGGGGGACAGCATACGAGGGGGAGCTGTTTTTT. Translated: CASSWGTAYEGELFF.

This clonotype was seen at least ten times. This chain uses TRBV7-3 with TRBJ2-7, with unresolved D. V was pared by 5 bases and J by 3 bases, with 11 bases between. The CDR3 runs to 13 residues. Germline CDR1 reads SGHTA; CDR2 reads FQGTGA. The CDR3 sequence is CASSTEPGYEQYF. CDR3 nucleotides: TGTGCCAGCAGCACAGAACCGGGCTACGAGCAGTACTTC.

This clonotype was observed at least ten times. The V call is TRBV15, the J call TRBJ1-1; D gene unclear. The CDR3 totals 14 residues. Between the trimmed V and J ends, which lost 5 bases and 1 base, there was a span of 11 bases. Germline V gene lookup returns CDR1 LNHNV and CDR2 YYDKDF (reference sequence). The CDR3 protein is CATSLTRGNTEAFF. For the CDR3, the DNA is TGTGCCACCAGCTTAACTCGGGGGAACACTGAAGCTTTCTTT.

This chain uses TRBV7-3 with TRBJ2-7, with 8 bases matching TRBD2. The CDR3 consists of 18 residues. Germline V lookup: CDR1 SGHTA, CDR2 FQGTGA. The trim removed 6 bases at V and 3 bases at J, leaving 19 bases unmatched. CDR3 in amino acids: CASSQPSGRGLFFYEQYF. The CDR3 region has the DNA TGTGCCAGCAGTCAACCAAGCGGGAGAGGTTTGTTTTTCTACGAGCAGTACTTC. Filled out from reference TRBV7-3 and TRBJ2-7, the complete variable domain reads GAGVSQTPSNKVTEKGKYVELRCDPISGHTALYWYRQSLGQGPEFLIYFQGTGAADDSGLPNDRFFAVRPEGSVSTLKIQRTERGDSAVYLCASSQPSGRGLFFYEQYFGPGTRLTVT.

This clonotype was recorded many times. The chain employs TRBV7-8 and TRBJ1-1; TRBD1 is a possible D gene (6 bases). From germline, CDR1 is SGHVS and CDR2 FQNEAQ. The CDR3 runs to 15 residues. Deletions cut 5 bases from V and 0 bases from J, with 13 bases between. The CDR3, as DNA: TGTGCCAGCAGCCTCGGACAGAACCTGAACACTGAAGCTTTCTTT. Its translation is CASSLGQNLNTEAFF.

This clonotype has a count of ten or more. V usage is TRBV7-2 and J usage is TRBJ2-5; 11 bases align to TRBD2. Germline assignment: CDR1 SGHTA and CDR2 FQGNSA. The CDR3 loop spans 17 amino acids. Losses at the gene ends were 5 bases for V and 5 bases for J; bases not matched to a gene: 13. The CDR3 spells CASSRRLAGSDGETQYF. CDR3 in DNA: TGTGCCAGCAGCCGACGACTAGCGGGATCGGATGGGGAGACCCAGTACTTC.